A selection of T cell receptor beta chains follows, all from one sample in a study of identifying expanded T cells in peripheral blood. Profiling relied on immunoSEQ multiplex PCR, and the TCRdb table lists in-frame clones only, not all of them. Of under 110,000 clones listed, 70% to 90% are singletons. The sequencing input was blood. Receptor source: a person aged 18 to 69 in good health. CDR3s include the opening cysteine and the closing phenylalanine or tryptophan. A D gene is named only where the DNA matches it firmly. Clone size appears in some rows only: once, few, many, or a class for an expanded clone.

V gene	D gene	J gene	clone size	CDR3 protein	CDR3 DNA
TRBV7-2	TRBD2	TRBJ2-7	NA	CASSPGTSGGPREQYF	TGTGCCAGCAGCCCAGGGACTAGCGGGGGCCCGAGGGAGCAGTACTTC
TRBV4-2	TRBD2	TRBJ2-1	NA	CASSPGLAGGPGQKQFF	TGTGCCAGCAGCCCGGGACTAGCGGGGGGGCCGGGGCAGAAGCAGTTCTTC
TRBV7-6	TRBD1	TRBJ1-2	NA	CASSAAGTAYGYTF	TGTGCCAGCAGCGCGGCCGGGACAGCGTATGGCTACACCTTC
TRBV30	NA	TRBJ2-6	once	CAWSPRDRANVLTF	TGTGCCTGGAGTCCGAGGGACAGGGCCAACGTCCTGACTTTC
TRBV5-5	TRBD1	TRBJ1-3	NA	CASATWQGGPGNTIYF	TGTGCCAGCGCTACTTGGCAGGGGGGACCTGGAAACACCATATATTTT
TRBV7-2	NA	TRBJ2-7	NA	CASSTFQVKTYEQYF	TGTGCCAGCAGCACTTTCCAGGTCAAGACATACGAGCAGTACTTC
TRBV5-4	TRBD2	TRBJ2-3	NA	CASSLGRLAGARGHRDTQYF	TGTGCCAGCAGCTTGGGTCGTCTAGCGGGGGCCCGGGGTCACAGAGATACGCAGTATTTT
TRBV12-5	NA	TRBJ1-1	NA	CASATQTGSTEAFF	TGTGCTAGTGCCACTCAAACAGGGTCCACTGAAGCTTTCTTT
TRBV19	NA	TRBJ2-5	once	CASRATGLQETQYF	TGTGCCAGTAGGGCGACAGGCCTGCAAGAGACCCAGTACTTC
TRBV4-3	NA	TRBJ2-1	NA	CASSHDNQNEQFF	TGCGCCAGCAGCCACGATAATCAGAATGAGCAGTTCTTC
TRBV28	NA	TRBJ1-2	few	CASSINGGYTF	TGTGCCAGCAGCATAAACGGTGGCTACACCTTC
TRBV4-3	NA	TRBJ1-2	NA	CASSQEGAVDLYGYTF	TGCGCCAGCAGCCAAGAAGGGGCGGTAGACTTATATGGCTACACCTTC
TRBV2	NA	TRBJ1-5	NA	CASSAGGRQPQHF	TGTGCCAGCAGTGCAGGTGGACGTCAGCCCCAGCATTTT
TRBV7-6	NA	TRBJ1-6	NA	CASRVLRDGNSPLHF	TGTGCCAGCAGAGTACTCCGGGACGGGAATTCACCCCTCCACTTT
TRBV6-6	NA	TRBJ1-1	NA	CASTPNRQVEAFF	TGTGCCAGCACCCCCAATAGACAGGTTGAAGCTTTCTTT
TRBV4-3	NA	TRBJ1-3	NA	CASSQEWGESLGNTIYF	TGCGCCAGCAGCCAAGAGTGGGGGGAAAGTCTCGGAAACACCATATATTTT
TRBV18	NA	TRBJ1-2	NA	CASSPPVSDLYGYTF	TGTGCCAGCTCACCACCGGTGTCCGACCTCTATGGCTACACCTTC
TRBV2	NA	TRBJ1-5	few	CASNSYQGYNQPQHF	TGTGCCAGCAACTCATACCAGGGTTACAATCAGCCCCAGCATTTT
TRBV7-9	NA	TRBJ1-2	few	CASSSPGRGDYTF	TGTGCCAGCAGTTCCCCTGGCCGGGGGGACTACACCTTC
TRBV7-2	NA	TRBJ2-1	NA	CASSLWNNEQFF	TGTGCCAGCAGCTTATGGAACAATGAGCAGTTCTTC
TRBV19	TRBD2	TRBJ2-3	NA	CASSIDRLAGATDTQYF	TGTGCCAGTAGTATAGATCGCCTAGCGGGAGCCACAGATACGCAGTATTTT
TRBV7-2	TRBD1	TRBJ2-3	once	CAIDPTGTGGTDTQYF	TGTGCCATCGACCCTACGGGGACAGGAGGGACAGATACGCAGTATTTT
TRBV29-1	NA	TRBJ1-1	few	CSAGLTEAFF	TGCAGCGCCGGGCTCACTGAAGCTTTCTTT
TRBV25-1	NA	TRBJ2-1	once	CASSEIGAGYNEQFF	TGTGCCAGCAGTGAAATAGGGGCGGGTTACAATGAGCAGTTCTTC